This T cell receptor beta chain was retrieved from a study of cytomegalovirus exposure and HLA in healthy donors. Findings and caveats of the study: Among the CMV-associated chains, three were confirmed in vitro as specific for CMV antigens. According to reports, the classifier identified cytomegalovirus status with high specificity and sensitivity.

A remark on this clone: As yet, its antigen is unknown.

V shed 0 bases and J shed 6 bases, with 10 bases lying between them. Germline V gene sequence: CDR1 SGDLS, CDR2 YYNGEE. The CDR3 has 14 amino acids. The study ran its PCR with 60 Vbeta and 13 Jbeta primers. Repertoires were generated with immunoSEQ multiplex PCR, while TCRdb's copy carries only in-frame clones and drops some. This sample carries fewer than 150,000 clones, about 79% of them seen once, and the ten largest clones take less than 3%. The TCR sequence derives from a male donor in good health and CMV-seronegative. Sequenced sample: PBMCs. This rearrangement joins TRBV9 to TRBJ2-1, with no clear D. The CDR3 region has the DNA TGTGCCAGCAGCGTAGCATACGCGAGCAATGAGCAGTTCTTC. Translating gives CASSVAYASNEQFF. Together with reference TRBV9 and TRBJ2-1, the CDR3 gives the full variable domain: DSGVTQTPKHLITATGQRVTLRCSPRSGDLSVYWYQQSLDQGLQFLIQYYNGEERAKGNILERFSAQQFPDLHSELNLSSLELGDSALYFCASSVAYASNEQFFGPGTRLTVL.